Given below is one TCR beta chain in context. Its target is unknown. Sequencing targeted expressed TCRB transcripts, as all isolated RNA had been reverse transcribed. Naive, central memory and regulatory T cell samples averaged about 3.57 million reads. TCRdb keeps only in-frame clones here, not all; method: immunoSEQ multiplex PCR. Of roughly 140,000 clones in the sample, 10% were seen once. The sample comes from a study of beta chain features in type 1 diabetes. Whole-study results and caveats: VDJ junctions from type 1 diabetes patients carried fewer insertions and larger deletions. All four CD4+ subsets of Type 1 diabetes patients contained TCRB CDR3s that were moderately but significantly shorter.

The CDR3 loop spans 15 amino acids. V gave up 4 bases and J gave up 1 base, with 11 bases separating them. Germline V gene lookup returns CDR1 SGHVS and CDR2 FNYEAQ. This clonotype was obtained from a man younger than 40 with type 1 diabetes. The sequencing sample was made of central memory CD4+ T cells from blood. V is TRBV7-6 and J is TRBJ1-5; D is perhaps TRBD1 (5 bases). The CDR3 DNA follows: TGTGCCAGCAGCTCATTTTCAGGGAGCAATCAGCCCCAGCATTTT. As protein: CASSSFSGSNQPQHF.